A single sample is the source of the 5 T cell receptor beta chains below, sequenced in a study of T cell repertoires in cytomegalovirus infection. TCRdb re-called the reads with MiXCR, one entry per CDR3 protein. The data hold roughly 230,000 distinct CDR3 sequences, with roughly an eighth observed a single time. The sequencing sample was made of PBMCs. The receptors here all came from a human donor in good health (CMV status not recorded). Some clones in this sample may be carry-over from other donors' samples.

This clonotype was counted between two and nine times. The CDR3 here is CSARLNTEAFF. CDR3 bases: TGCAGTGCCCGCTTGAACACTGAAGCTTTCTTT. The rearrangement links TRBV20-1 to TRBJ1-1, with D unresolved. Trimming stripped 6 bases from V and 0 bases from J, with 5 bases between. The CDR3 runs to 11 residues. Germline CDR1 reads DFQATT; CDR2 reads SNEGSKA (reference sequence).

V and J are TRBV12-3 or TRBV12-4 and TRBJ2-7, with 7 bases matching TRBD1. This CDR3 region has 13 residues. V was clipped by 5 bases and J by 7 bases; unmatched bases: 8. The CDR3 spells CASSRQGVGEQYF. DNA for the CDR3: TGTGCCAGCAGTCGACAGGGAGTGGGAGAGCAGTACTTC.

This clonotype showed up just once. The CDR3 loop reads CASSQPGSPNTGELFF. CDR3 sequence (DNA): TGTGCCAGCAGCCAACCAGGGTCTCCGAACACCGGGGAGCTGTTTTTT. This chain uses TRBV6-2 or TRBV6-3 with TRBJ2-2; maybe TRBD1 (5 bases). The CDR3 has 16 residues. The ends were cut back, 6 bases at V and 0 bases at J, with 14 bases in the middle. Germline V lookup: CDR1 MNHEY, CDR2 SVGEGT.

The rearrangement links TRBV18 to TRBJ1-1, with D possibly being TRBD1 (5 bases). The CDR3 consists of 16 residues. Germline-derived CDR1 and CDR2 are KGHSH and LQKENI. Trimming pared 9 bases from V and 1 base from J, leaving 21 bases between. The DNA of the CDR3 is TGTGCCAGTCTCCAAAACCCAGCAACAGGGAACACTGAAGCTTTCTTT. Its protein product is CASLQNPATGNTEAFF.

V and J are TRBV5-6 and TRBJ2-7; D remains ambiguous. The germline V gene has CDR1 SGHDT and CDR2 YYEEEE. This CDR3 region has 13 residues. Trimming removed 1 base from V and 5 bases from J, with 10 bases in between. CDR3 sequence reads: CASSLFPGDEQYF. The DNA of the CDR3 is TGTGCCAGCAGCTTGTTCCCTGGGGACGAGCAGTACTTC.